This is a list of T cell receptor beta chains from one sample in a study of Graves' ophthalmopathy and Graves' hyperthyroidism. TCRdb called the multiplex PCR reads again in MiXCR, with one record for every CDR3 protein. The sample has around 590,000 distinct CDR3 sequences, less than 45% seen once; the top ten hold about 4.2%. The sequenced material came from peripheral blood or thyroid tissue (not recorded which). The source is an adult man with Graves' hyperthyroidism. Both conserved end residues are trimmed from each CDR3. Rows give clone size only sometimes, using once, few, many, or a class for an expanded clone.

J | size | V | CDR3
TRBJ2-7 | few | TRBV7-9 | ASSLAPGTGKNEQY
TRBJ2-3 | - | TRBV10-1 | ASSESYSVQY
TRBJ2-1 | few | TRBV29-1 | SVGGEQF
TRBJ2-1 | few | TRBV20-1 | SASPGRVDEQF
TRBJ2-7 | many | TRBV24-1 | ATSYRDSNEQY
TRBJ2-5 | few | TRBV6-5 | ASSYLQGRETQY
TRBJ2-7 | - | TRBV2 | ASSKDREEWGLYEQY
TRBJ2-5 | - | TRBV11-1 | ASSLRGRTLYGQETQY
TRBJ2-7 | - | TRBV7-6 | ASSPRDYNEQY
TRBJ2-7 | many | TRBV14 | ASGQTGIYEQY
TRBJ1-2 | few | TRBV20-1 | SARGPTNYGYT
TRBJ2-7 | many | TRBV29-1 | SVDLGTGGSYEQY
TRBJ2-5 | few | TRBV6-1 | ASSAPVGGETQY
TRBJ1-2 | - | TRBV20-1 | SARYFRGRGYT
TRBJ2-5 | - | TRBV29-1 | SGGTSRTGETQY
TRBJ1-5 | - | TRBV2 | ASSEPQGGSNQPQH
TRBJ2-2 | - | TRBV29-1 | SAQRRQGELF
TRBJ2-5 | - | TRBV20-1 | SARDSGIGTQY
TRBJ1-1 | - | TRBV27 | ASSRQFPRVEAF
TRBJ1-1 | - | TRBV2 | ASSFGLRTGAEAF
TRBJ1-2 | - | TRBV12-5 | ASSDRRSYT
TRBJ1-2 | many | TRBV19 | ASSFTGNSVYGYT
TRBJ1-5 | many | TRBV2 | ASSEWYRDDQPQH
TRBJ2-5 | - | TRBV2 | ASDPQGNNQPQY
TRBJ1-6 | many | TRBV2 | ASSAQYPGNNSPLH
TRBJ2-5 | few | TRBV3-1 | ASSPGTGDYQETQY
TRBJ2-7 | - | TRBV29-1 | SLGQGGSYEQY